This T cell receptor beta chain was captured in a study of beta chain features in type 1 diabetes. Study-level background: The patients were much like the healthy donors in age, gender and cell yields.

Of the isolated RNA, all was reverse transcribed, and so the sequenced material was expressed TCRB transcripts. Sequencing used immunoSEQ multiplex PCR; TCRdb keeps in-frame clones, though not all of them. The data show 810,000 or so clones, with under 20% seen just once and 0.023% held by the top ten. This clone was detected a few times. As yet, its antigen is unknown. Whole-study findings and limits: The study found that naive, central memory and Treg TCRB repertoires appeared more similar in patients than in healthy donors.

CDR3 size: 16 residues. Trimming stripped 1 base from V and 0 bases from J, with 12 bases between. The single heparinised draw taken from each donor contained 90 to 150 mL of blood on average. The chain uses TRBV23-1 and TRBJ1-1; no definite D call. TRBV23-1 is classed as an ORF, of uncertain function. The clonotype originates from a woman aged 18-30 years in good health. Sequencing input: naive CD4+ T cells from blood. The CDR3 sequence is CASSQYLAVMNTEAFF. CDR3 DNA: TGCGCCAGCAGTCAATACCTCGCAGTCATGAACACTGAAGCTTTCTTT.